Presented here are 27 T cell receptor beta chains from one specimen sequenced in a study of T cell responses to AZD1222 COVID-19 vaccine. The protocol was immunoSEQ multiplex PCR, while the TCRdb copy is restricted to in-frame clones and leaves out a portion. The data contain about 130,000 clones, about 90% of them singletons. This specimen was peripheral blood, taken on day 0 of AZD1222 vaccination. Receptors were obtained from an adult in good health.

The chain recombines TRBV5-1 with TRBJ2-7; 10 bases line up with TRBD1. The CDR3 is 14 amino acids. V trimming: 2 bases; J trimming: 3 bases; junction bases outside the gene matches: 2. Per the germline V gene, CDR1 is SGHRS and CDR2 is YFSETQ. The chain's CDR3 is CASSLGQGDYEQYF. Here the CDR3 DNA reads TGCGCCAGCAGCTTAGGACAGGGGGACTACGAGCAGTACTTC.

This rearrangement joins TRBV19 to TRBJ1-6; D unclear. The CDR3 is 16 residues long. V lost 3 bases, J lost 0 bases, and 9 bases lay in between. The germline V gene has CDR1 LNHDA and CDR2 SQIVND (reference sequence). CDR3 bases: TGTGCCAGTAGTATGCCGGCGAGCTCCTATAATTCACCCCTCCACTTT. It encodes CASSMPASSYNSPLHF.

The gene calls are TRBV18 and TRBJ2-7; D might be TRBD1 (6 bases). The CDR3 is 16 amino acids. V was shortened by 0 bases and J by 7 bases, with 19 bases between the two germline ends. Germline CDR1 is KGHSH and CDR2 is LQKENI. The CDR3 DNA follows: TGTGCCAGCTCACCACCTTCCGGACAGCTTTCGGGAGAGCAGTACTTC. Its protein is CASSPPSGQLSGEQYF.

The chain links TRBV7-3 to TRBJ2-7; tentatively, D is TRBD1 (6 bases). The CDR3 is 13 amino acids. Trimming stripped 5 bases from V and 3 bases from J, with 11 bases between. CDR1 and CDR2 (germline): SGHTA, FQGTGA. Here the CDR3 DNA reads TGTGCCAGCAGCCCAGGGGATAACTACGAGCAGTACTTC. Its protein is CASSPGDNYEQYF.

The genes are TRBV5-1 and TRBJ1-6, with D uncertain. From germline, CDR1 is SGHRS and CDR2 YFSETQ. This CDR3 has 12 residues. Trimming pared 3 bases from V and 13 bases from J, leaving 11 bases between. CDR3 amino acids: CASSYDKYPLHF. The CDR3, as DNA: TGCGCCAGCAGCTATGACAAATATCCCCTCCACTTT.

V gene TRBV21-1 combines with J gene TRBJ1-4; the table's D call of TRBD1 was not tested on the DNA. TRBV21-1 is listed as a pseudogene. This CDR3 spans 18 amino acids. The CDR3: CASSKAFAGVTTNEKLFF. The CDR3 region has the DNA TGTGCCAGCAGCAAAGCTTTCGCAGGGGTAACAACTAATGAAAAACTGTTTTTT.

The V and J genes are TRBV5-1 and TRBJ2-7; 7 bases fit TRBD2. Germline trimming cut 0 bases from V and 2 bases from J; bases unmatched to any gene: 5. The CDR3 runs to 15 residues. In germline, CDR1 is SGHRS, CDR2 YFSETQ. The CDR3 loop reads CASSLAGGTAYEQYF. In nucleotides, the CDR3 is TGCGCCAGCAGCTTGGCCGGGGGGACGGCCTACGAGCAGTACTTC.

The chain has TRBV5-1 and TRBJ1-2, with D unclear. Germline assignment: CDR1 SGHRS and CDR2 YFSETQ. The CDR3 consists of 12 residues. Trimming removed 0 bases from V and 2 bases from J, with 2 bases in between. The CDR3 DNA is TGCGCCAGCAGCTTGGACAACTATGGCTACACCTTC. Translating gives CASSLDNYGYTF.

CDR3 nucleotides: TGTGCCAGCAGTCAGCAGGACGGATACTATGGCTACACCTTC. The encoded protein is CASSQQDGYYGYTF. The chain has TRBV6-5 and TRBJ1-2; no reliable D call. The length of the CDR3 is 14 residues. CDR1 and CDR2 from the germline V gene are MNHEY and SVGAGI. Trimming removed 5 bases from V and 3 bases from J, with 13 bases in between.

The rearrangement links TRBV7-9 to TRBJ1-1, with 7 positions matching TRBD1. The germline V gene has CDR1 SEHNR and CDR2 FQNEAQ (reference sequence). J lost 1 base, V lost 5 bases, and 4 bases had no gene match. The CDR3 sequence is 14 residues long. The CDR3 here is CASSGWDRNTEAFF. In DNA, the CDR3 is TGTGCCAGCAGCGGCTGGGACAGGAACACTGAAGCTTTCTTT.

This chain joins TRBV19 and TRBJ1-1; D is undetermined. V was trimmed by 7 bases and J by 10 bases, leaving 16 bases between them. CDR1 and CDR2 from the germline V gene are LNHDA and SQIVND (reference sequence). There are 12 residues in the CDR3. As DNA, the CDR3 is TGTGCCAGTACCCTAGGGAGAGGCGTAGCTTTCTTT. This sequence encodes CASTLGRGVAFF.

The chain links TRBV5-1 to TRBJ1-4; a possible D gene is TRBD1 (5 bases). Per the germline V gene, CDR1 is SGHRS and CDR2 is YFSETQ. The germline V and J ends were trimmed by 0 bases and 7 bases, with 16 bases remaining between them. This CDR3 is 16 amino acids long. CDR3 sequence: CASSLAPGGSGEKLFF. The CDR3 DNA follows: TGCGCCAGCAGCTTGGCCCCCGGGGGTTCAGGTGAAAAACTGTTTTTT.

The gene calls are TRBV7-9 and TRBJ1-1; tentative D call: TRBD1 (5 bases). Trimming took 7 bases from V and 1 from J, leaving 16 bases between them. The CDR3 is 15 residues long. In germline, CDR1 is SEHNR, CDR2 FQNEAQ (reference sequence). Here the CDR3 reads CASNPSGAANTEAFF. The DNA for the CDR3 is TGTGCCAGCAATCCCTCTGGGGCGGCGAACACTGAAGCTTTCTTT.

This chain links TRBV6-5 with TRBJ2-2; D not resolved. V lost 0 bases and J 7 bases, leaving 3 bases between the germline ends. Germline assignment: CDR1 MNHEY and CDR2 SVGAGI. CDR3 size: 12 residues. The CDR3 protein is CASSYSIGELFF. The CDR3 DNA reads TGTGCCAGCAGTTACTCGATCGGGGAGCTGTTTTTT.

J is TRBJ1-2 and V is TRBV2; 9 positions match TRBD1. The germline gives CDR1 SNHLY, CDR2 FYNNEI. The ends lost 3 bases at V and 8 bases at J; junction bases unmatched: 7. This CDR3 is 14 amino acids long. For the CDR3, the DNA is TGTGCCAGCAGTGACGAACAGGGGGCGGGCGGCTACACCTTC. This gives the protein CASSDEQGAGGYTF.

This chain connects TRBV7-2 to TRBJ2-1; 8 nucleotides align to TRBD1. The CDR3 runs to 14 residues. Trimming took 5 bases from V and 4 from J; bases not matched to a gene: 4. Germline V gene sequence: CDR1 SGHTA, CDR2 FQGNSA. The CDR3 nucleotides read TGTGCCAGCAGCAGGGGACAGGTTTACAATGAGCAGTTCTTC. Its protein product is CASSRGQVYNEQFF.

The gene calls are TRBV3-1 (or the pseudogene TRBV3-2) and TRBJ1-1; D may be TRBD1 (5 bases). The length of the CDR3 is 15 residues. Germline V gives CDR1 LGHDT, CDR2 YNNKEL (reference sequence). V lost 5 bases to trimming and J lost 10 bases, with 23 bases between them. CDR3 protein: CASSFGTEYLKGAFF. Here the CDR3 DNA reads TGTGCCAGCAGCTTCGGGACGGAGTACCTGAAGGGAGCTTTCTTT.

The chain employs TRBV5-4 and TRBJ1-5, with TRBD1 identical over 9 bases. The germline V gene encodes CDR1 SGHNT and CDR2 YYREEE (reference sequence). This CDR3 has 15 residues. With 2 bases clipped from V and 3 bases from J, the junction kept 3 bases outside the gene matches. CDR3 coding DNA: TGTGCCAGCAGCTTCGGGACAGGGACCAATCAGCCCCAGCATTTT. This sequence encodes CASSFGTGTNQPQHF.

The chain carries TRBV7-9 and TRBJ1-6, with D possibly TRBD1 on 5 matching bases. With 4 bases removed from V and 0 bases from J, the gap between germline ends came to 13 bases. The length of the CDR3 is 17 residues. The V gene's germline CDR1 is SEHNR and CDR2 FQNEAQ (reference sequence). The CDR3 DNA sequence: TGTGCCAGCAGCTCAGAATCAGGGAGCTCCTATAATTCACCCCTCCACTTT. Protein sequence: CASSSESGSSYNSPLHF.

CDR3 in amino acids: CASSLSLGGYTF. The CDR3 nucleotides are TGTGCCAGCAGCTTGTCCTTGGGGGGCTACACCTTC. The rearrangement links TRBV5-4 to TRBJ1-2, with no clear D. Germline CDR1 SGHNT, CDR2 YYREEE (reference sequence). The CDR3 is 12 residues long. V lost 1 base to trimming and J lost 8 bases, with 9 bases between them. Looking up the rest from reference TRBV5-4 and TRBJ1-2 gives the full variable domain: ETGVTQSPTHLIKTRGQQVTLRCSSQSGHNTVSWYQQALGQGPQFIFQYYREEENGRGNFPPRFSGLQFPNYSSELNVNALELDDSALYLCASSLSLGGYTFGSGTRLTVV.

The chain is built from TRBV7-9 and TRBJ1-5; D might be TRBD1 (5 bases). CDR3 length: 14 residues. Trimming took 5 bases from V and 4 from J, leaving 12 bases between them. The V gene's germline CDR1 is SEHNR and CDR2 FQNEAQ (reference sequence). The CDR3 DNA reads TGTGCCAGCAGCCAAGGGTGGGGGAATCAGCCCCAGCATTTT. It specifies CASSQGWGNQPQHF.

V is TRBV29-1 and J is TRBJ1-1, with a weak D call TRBD1 (6 bases). The CDR3 is 14 amino acids. CDR1 SQVTM and CDR2 ANQGSEA come from the germline V gene. Trimming cost V 5 bases and J 2 bases, with 15 bases left between them. Here the CDR3 DNA reads TGCAGCGTTTTTATGAGGGGGGCCAACACTGAAGCTTTCTTT. Translation gives CSVFMRGANTEAFF.

The chain has TRBV10-3 and TRBJ2-7; 9 bases are a match to TRBD1. This CDR3 contains 14 residues. Germline V gene data show CDR1 as ENHRY and CDR2 as SYGVKD. The ends lost 6 bases at V and 3 bases at J; junction bases unmatched: 6. The CDR3 reads CAIRPGQGDYEQYF. DNA for the CDR3: TGTGCCATCAGGCCGGGACAGGGAGACTACGAGCAGTACTTC.

This sequence joins TRBV7-2 and TRBJ2-5, with 9 positions matching TRBD1. CDR1 and CDR2 from the germline V gene are SGHTA and FQGNSA. The V segment lost 6 bases and the J segment 5 bases; nucleotides outside the gene matches: 7. The CDR3 runs 14 residues. CDR3 sequence reads: CASREDRGYETQYF. CDR3 sequence (DNA): TGTGCCAGCAGGGAGGACAGGGGTTACGAGACCCAGTACTTC. Together with reference TRBV7-2 and TRBJ2-5, the CDR3 gives the full variable domain: GAGVSQSPSNKVTEKGKDVELRCDPISGHTALYWYRQSLGQGLEFLIYFQGNSAPDKSGLPSDRFSAERTGGSVSTLTIQRTQQEDSAVYLCASREDRGYETQYFGPGTRLLVL.

The genes are TRBV29-1 and TRBJ1-2; D is unclear. The CDR3 is 11 residues long. The V end lost 7 bases, the J end lost 7 bases, and 13 bases lay between the germline ends. The germline CDR1 and CDR2 sequences are SQVTM and ANQGSEA. The CDR3 nucleotides are TGCAGCGCAACGGTAGTAGGTGGCTACACCTTC. This translates into CSATVVGGYTF. The complete variable domain, with remaining parts taken from reference TRBV29-1 and TRBJ1-2, reads SAVISQKPSRDICQRGTSLTIQCQVDSQVTMMFWYRQQPGQSLTLIATANQGSEATYESGFVIDKFPISRPNLTFSTLTVSNMSPEDSSIYLCSATVVGGYTFGSGTRLTVV.

V gene TRBV10-3 combines with J gene TRBJ2-7; TRBD2 matches 9 bases. V was clipped by 8 bases and J by 7 bases; unmatched bases: 12. Germline V lookup: CDR1 ENHRY, CDR2 SYGVKD. The CDR3 spans 14 residues. The CDR3 sequence: CAIQTSGAPTEQYF. DNA for the CDR3: TGTGCCATCCAGACTAGCGGCGCCCCAACTGAGCAGTACTTC.

The rearrangement links TRBV11-2 to TRBJ2-1; D is unresolved. Germline V gene sequence: CDR1 SGHAT, CDR2 FQNNGV. The V end lost 5 bases, the J end lost 1 base, and 18 bases lay between the germline ends. The CDR3 has 17 residues. The CDR3 DNA follows: TGTGCCAGCAGCGCAGACCTGGCAGTGCCGTCCTACAATGAGCAGTTCTTC. Translating gives CASSADLAVPSYNEQFF.